This T cell receptor (beta chain) was obtained from a study of metastatic and nonmetastatic thyroid tumors. The study, taken as a whole, reports: Benign nodules reportedly had significantly lower TCR beta diversity than malignant thyroid tumors in blood and tumor.

This clone was seen at least ten times. Its antigen is unknown. Thyroid surgery had not been preceded by any treatment in any patient. V was cut by 1 base and J by 3 bases, with 12 bases left in between. The germline CDR1 and CDR2 sequences are KGHSH and LQKENI. The CDR3 totals 15 residues. TCRdb redid the clone calls on the PCR reads using MiXCR. Here the sample spans 25,000 to 30,000 clones, roughly 17% being singletons. Sequences were obtained from blood. This TCR was sampled from a male donor with papillary thyroid cancer or a benign thyroid nodule (not recorded which). Some clones in this sample may be carry-over from other donors' samples. V is TRBV18 and J is TRBJ1-2; tentatively, D is TRBD1 (5 bases). CDR3 amino acids: CASSPQVSGYYGYTF. The CDR3 DNA follows: TGTGCCAGCTCACCACAAGTGTCAGGGTACTATGGCTACACCTTC.